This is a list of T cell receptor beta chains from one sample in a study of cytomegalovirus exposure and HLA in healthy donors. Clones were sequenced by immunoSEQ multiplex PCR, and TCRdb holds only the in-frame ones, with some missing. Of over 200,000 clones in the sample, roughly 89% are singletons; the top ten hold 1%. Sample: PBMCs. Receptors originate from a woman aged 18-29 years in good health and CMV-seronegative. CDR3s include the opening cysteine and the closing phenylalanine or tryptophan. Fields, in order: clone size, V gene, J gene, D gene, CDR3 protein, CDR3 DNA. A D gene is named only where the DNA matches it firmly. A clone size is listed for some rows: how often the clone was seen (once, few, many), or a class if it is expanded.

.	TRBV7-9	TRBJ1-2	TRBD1	CASSLVSTGNAYGYTF	TGTGCCAGCAGCTTAGTATCGACAGGGAATGCCTATGGCTACACCTTC
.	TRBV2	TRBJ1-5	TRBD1	CASSGSAGGVGPQHF	TGTGCCAGCAGTGGGTCGGCAGGGGGCGTGGGGCCCCAGCATTTT
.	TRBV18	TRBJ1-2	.	CASSSRNRDYGYTF	TGTGCCAGCTCATCAAGGAACAGGGACTATGGCTACACCTTC
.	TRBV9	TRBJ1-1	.	CASSVATRTEAFF	TGTGCCAGCAGCGTAGCTACGCGCACTGAAGCTTTCTTT
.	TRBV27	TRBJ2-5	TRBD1	CASSPRTGGLETQYF	TGTGCCAGCAGTCCGCGGACAGGGGGGTTAGAGACCCAGTACTTC
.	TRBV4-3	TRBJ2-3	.	CASSQDRSGPTDTQYF	TGCGCCAGCAGCCAAGATCGCAGCGGACCTACAGATACGCAGTATTTT
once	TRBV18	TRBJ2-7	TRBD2	CASSPRLAGSYEQYF	TGTGCCAGCTCCCCTCGACTAGCGGGGTCTTACGAGCAGTACTTC
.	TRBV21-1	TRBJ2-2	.	CASSKVITRQGFAGELFF	TGTGCCAGCAGCAAGGTAATAACCAGACAGGGCTTCGCCGGGGAGCTGTTTTTT
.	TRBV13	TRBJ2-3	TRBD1	CASSLPTGGALTDTQYF	TGTGCCAGCAGCCTTCCTACAGGGGGAGCTCTCACAGATACGCAGTATTTT
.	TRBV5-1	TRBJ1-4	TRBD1	CASSPGQTNEKLFF	TGCGCCAGCAGCCCGGGACAGACTAATGAAAAACTGTTTTTT